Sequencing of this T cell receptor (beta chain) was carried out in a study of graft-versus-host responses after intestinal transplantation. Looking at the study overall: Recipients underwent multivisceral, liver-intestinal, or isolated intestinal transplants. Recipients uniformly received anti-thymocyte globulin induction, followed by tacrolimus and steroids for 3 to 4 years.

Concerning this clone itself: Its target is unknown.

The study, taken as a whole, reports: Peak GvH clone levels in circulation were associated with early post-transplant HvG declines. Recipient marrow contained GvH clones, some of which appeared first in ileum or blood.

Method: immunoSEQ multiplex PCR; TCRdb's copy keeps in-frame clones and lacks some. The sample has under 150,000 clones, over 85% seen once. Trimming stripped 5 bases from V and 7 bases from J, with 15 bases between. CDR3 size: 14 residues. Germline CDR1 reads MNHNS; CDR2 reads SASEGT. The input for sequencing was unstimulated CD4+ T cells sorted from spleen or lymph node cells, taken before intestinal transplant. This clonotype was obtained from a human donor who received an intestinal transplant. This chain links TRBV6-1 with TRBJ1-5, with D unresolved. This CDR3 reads CASSSRRLGQPQHF. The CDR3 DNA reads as TGTGCCAGCAGTTCACGCCGCCTCGGGCAGCCCCAGCATTTT.